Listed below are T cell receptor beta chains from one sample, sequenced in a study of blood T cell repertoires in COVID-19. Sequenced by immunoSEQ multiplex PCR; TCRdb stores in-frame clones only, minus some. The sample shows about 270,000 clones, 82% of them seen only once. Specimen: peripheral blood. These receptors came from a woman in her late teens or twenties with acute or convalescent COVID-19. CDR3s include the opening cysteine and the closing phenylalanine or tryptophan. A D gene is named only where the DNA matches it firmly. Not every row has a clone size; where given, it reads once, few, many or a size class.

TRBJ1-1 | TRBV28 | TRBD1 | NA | CASSETGGLGGTEAFF | TGTGCCAGCAGTGAGACAGGGGGCTTAGGGGGCACTGAAGCTTTCTTT
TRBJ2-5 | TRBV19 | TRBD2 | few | CASSIGLAGGGYQETQYF | TGTGCCAGTAGTATTGGACTAGCGGGAGGGGGTTACCAAGAGACCCAGTACTTC
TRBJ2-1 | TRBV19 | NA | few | CASSLAGEQFF | TGTGCCAGTAGTCTAGCCGGGGAGCAGTTCTTC
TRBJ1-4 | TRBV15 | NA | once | CATSRDRFLGQPNEKLFF | TGTGCCACCAGCAGAGATCGCTTCCTTGGACAGCCTAATGAAAAACTGTTTTTT
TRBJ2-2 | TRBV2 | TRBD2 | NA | CAKPQSGTSPFGELFF | TGTGCCAAACCCCAATCCGGGACTAGTCCATTTGGGGAGCTGTTTTTT
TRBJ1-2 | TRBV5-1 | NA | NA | CASSLEGQSNYGYTF | TGCGCCAGCAGCTTGGAAGGACAGTCCAACTATGGCTACACCTTC
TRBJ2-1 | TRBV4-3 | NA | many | CASSQGENEQFF | TGCGCCAGCAGCCAAGGAGAGAATGAGCAGTTCTTC
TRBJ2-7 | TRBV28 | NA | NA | CASSLSLESYEQYF | TGTGCCAGCAGTTTATCACTCGAATCCTACGAGCAGTACTTC
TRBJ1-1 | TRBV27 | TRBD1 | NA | CASSSDRGRTEAFF | TGTGCCAGCAGTTCCGACAGGGGAAGAACTGAAGCTTTCTTT
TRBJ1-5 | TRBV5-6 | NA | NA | CASSLYGFSQPQHF | TGTGCCAGCAGCTTGTACGGGTTCAGTCAGCCCCAGCATTTT
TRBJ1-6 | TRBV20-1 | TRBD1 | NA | CSASTGADSPLHF | TGCAGTGCTAGTACAGGGGCGGATTCACCCCTCCACTTT
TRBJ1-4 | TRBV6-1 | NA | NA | CASSEKGTPREEKLFF | TGTGCCAGCAGTGAAAAAGGGACACCCAGGGAAGAAAAACTGTTTTTT
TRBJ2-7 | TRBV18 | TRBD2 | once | CASSPLTSVTYEQYF | TGTGCCAGCTCACCATTGACTAGCGTTACCTACGAGCAGTACTTC
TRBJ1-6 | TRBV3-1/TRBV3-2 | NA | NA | CASSHSGSNSPLHF | TGTGCCAGCAGCCACTCAGGGTCGAACTCACCCCTCCACTTT
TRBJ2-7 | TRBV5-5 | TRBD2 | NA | CASSLPAGGFPYEQYF | TGTGCCAGCAGCTTACCAGCGGGAGGGTTTCCTTACGAGCAGTACTTC
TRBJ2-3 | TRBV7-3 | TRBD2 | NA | CASSLLAGVADTQYF | TGTGCCAGCAGCTTACTGGCGGGAGTGGCAGATACGCAGTATTTT
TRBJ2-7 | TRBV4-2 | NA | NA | CASSQGIRYEQYF | TGTGCCAGCAGCCAAGGTATACGGTACGAGCAGTACTTC
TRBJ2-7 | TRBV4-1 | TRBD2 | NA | CASSQGLAGVYEQYF | TGCGCCAGCAGCCAAGGACTAGCGGGAGTATACGAGCAGTACTTC
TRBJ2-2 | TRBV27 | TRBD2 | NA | CASSLGPPGLAGDDTGELFF | TGTGCCAGCAGTTTAGGCCCACCGGGACTAGCGGGGGATGATACCGGGGAGCTGTTTTTT
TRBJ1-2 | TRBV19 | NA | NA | CASRKAGQELSGYTF | TGTGCCAGTAGAAAAGCGGGACAAGAACTATCTGGCTACACCTTC
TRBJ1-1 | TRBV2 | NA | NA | CASSEARIAEAFF | TGTGCCAGCAGTGAAGCGCGGATCGCTGAAGCTTTCTTT
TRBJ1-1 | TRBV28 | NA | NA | CASFSETPYTEAFF | TGTGCCAGCTTTTCCGAGACACCCTACACTGAAGCTTTCTTT
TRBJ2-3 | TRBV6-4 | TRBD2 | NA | CASSDSPGGGDTQYF | TGTGCCAGCAGTGACTCCCCGGGAGGTGGAGATACGCAGTATTTT
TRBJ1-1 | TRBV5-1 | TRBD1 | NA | CASSPREGANTEAFF | TGCGCCAGCAGCCCTCGGGAGGGGGCGAACACTGAAGCTTTCTTT
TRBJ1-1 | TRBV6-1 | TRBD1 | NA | CASSGNTGGVMNTEAFF | TGTGCCAGCAGTGGCAATACAGGGGGAGTTATGAACACTGAAGCTTTCTTT
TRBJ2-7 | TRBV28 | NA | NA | CASRGGLEQYF | TGTGCCAGCAGAGGGGGTCTCGAGCAGTACTTC
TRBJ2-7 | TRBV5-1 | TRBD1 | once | CASSLGQGSSYEQYF | TGCGCCAGCAGCTTGGGACAGGGGAGCTCCTACGAGCAGTACTTC
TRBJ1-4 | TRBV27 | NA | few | CASSLQGDGEKLFF | TGTGCCAGCAGTTTACAAGGGGATGGGGAAAAACTGTTTTTT
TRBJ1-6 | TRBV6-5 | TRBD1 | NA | CASRDQGGGSPLHF | TGTGCCAGCAGAGATCAGGGGGGAGGCTCACCCCTCCACTTT
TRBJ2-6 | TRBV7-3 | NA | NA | CASSPRHGDNVLTF | TGTGCCAGCAGCCCCCGACATGGTGACAACGTCCTGACTTTC
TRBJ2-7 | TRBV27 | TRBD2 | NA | CASSTSGRRSYEQYF | TGTGCCAGCAGCACTAGCGGGAGAAGATCCTACGAGCAGTACTTC
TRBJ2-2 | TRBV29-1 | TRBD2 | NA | CSVEGALAGAVNTGELFF | TGCAGCGTTGAAGGGGCCCTAGCGGGAGCGGTAAACACCGGGGAGCTGTTTTTT